This record concerns one T cell receptor (beta chain) sequence. In the authors' methods: Estimation of nucleated cell counts relied on the amplification of reference gene primers. Only in-frame clones appear in the TCRdb table, and some are missing; sequencing was by immunoSEQ multiplex PCR. V and J calls plus clone size are reproduced from that table; the DNA served to infer D and trimming. Here the sample spans 100,000 to 120,000 clones, over 75% being singletons. The data were obtained in a study of blood T cell repertoires in COVID-19. Study summary: The United States, Italy and Spain provided the acute and convalescent COVID-19 samples. PBMCs, B-cell-depleted T cells, or T cells provided the cDNA or gDNA that made up the material.

V lost 2 bases, J lost 2 bases, and 11 bases stayed unmatched. Germline CDR1 MGHRA, CDR2 YSYEKL. The CDR3 has 18 amino acids. This chain uses TRBV4-1 with TRBJ2-3; 9 bases are shared with TRBD2. Sequencing was performed on peripheral blood. The source is a woman aged 70-85 years with acute or convalescent COVID-19. The CDR3 nucleotides are TGCGCCAGCAGCCAACTTCCCCCAGCGGGGGGTACCACAGATACGCAGTATTTT. Its protein is CASSQLPPAGGTTDTQYF.